This record looks at one T cell receptor (beta chain) sequence and its context. The data were obtained in a study of patients and donors after allogeneic stem cell transplantation. CDR3 length: 13 residues. Trimming shortened V by 0 bases and J by 6 bases, and 11 bases separated the two germline ends. Germline V gene sequence: CDR1 DFQATT, CDR2 SNEGSKA (reference sequence). TCRdb reanalysed the RT-PCR reads using MiXCR and keeps one entry per CDR3 protein. The sample has 70,000 to 85,000 distinct CDR3 sequences, about a quarter seen once. The TCR originated in a human donor who was either an allogeneic HSCT recipient or a stem cell or donor lymphocyte infusion donor (not recorded which). It is not recorded whose cells these are; they may come from a transplant donor. The chain has TRBV20-1 and TRBJ1-2; D is unclear. Input material: blood, either unsorted or a sorted T cell fraction (not recorded which). Written as DNA, the CDR3 is TGCAGTGCTAGAGATTATCTGAGGGATGGCTACACCTTC. It encodes CSARDYLRDGYTF.